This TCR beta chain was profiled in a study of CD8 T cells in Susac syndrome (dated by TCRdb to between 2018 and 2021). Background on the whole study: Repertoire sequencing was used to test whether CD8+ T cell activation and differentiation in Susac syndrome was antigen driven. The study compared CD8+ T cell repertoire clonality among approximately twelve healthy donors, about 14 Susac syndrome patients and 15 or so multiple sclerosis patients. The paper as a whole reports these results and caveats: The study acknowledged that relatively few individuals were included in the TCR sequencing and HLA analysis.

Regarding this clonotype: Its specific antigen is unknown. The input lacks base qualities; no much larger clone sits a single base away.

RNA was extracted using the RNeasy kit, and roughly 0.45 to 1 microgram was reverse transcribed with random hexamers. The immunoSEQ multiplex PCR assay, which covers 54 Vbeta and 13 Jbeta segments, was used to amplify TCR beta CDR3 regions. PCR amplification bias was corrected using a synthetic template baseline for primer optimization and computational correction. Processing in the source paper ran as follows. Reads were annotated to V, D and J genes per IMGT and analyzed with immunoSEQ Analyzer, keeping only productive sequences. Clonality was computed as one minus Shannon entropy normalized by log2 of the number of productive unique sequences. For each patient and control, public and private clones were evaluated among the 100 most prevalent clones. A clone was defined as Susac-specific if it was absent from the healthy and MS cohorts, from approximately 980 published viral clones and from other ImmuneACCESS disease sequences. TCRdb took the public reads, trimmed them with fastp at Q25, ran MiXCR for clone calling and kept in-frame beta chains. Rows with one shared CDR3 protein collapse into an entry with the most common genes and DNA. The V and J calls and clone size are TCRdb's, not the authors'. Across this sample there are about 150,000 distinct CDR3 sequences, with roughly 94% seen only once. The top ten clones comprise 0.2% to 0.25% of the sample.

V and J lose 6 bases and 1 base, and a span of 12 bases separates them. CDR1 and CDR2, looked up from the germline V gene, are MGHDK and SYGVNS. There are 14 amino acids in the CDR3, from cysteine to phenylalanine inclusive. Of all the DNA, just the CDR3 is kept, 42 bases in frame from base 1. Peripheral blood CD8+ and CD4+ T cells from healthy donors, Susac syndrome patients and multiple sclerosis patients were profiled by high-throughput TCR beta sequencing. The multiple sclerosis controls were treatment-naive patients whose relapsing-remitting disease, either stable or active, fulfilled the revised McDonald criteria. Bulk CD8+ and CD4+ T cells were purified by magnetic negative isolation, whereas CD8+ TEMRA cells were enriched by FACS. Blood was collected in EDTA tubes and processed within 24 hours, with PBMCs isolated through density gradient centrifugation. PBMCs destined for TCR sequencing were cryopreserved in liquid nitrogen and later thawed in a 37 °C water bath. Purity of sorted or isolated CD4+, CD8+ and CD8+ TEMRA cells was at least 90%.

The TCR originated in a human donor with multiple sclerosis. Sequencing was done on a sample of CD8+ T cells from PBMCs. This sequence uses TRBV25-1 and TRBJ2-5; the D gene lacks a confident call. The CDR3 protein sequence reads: CASRHDGSQETQYF. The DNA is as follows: TGTGCCAGCAGACACGACGGGTCCCAAGAGACCCAGTACTTC.